Listed here is a single T cell receptor (beta chain). This clonotype was seen many times. Its antigen specificity is not known. One base away there is no much larger clone; base qualities are not given. The germline V gene (reference sequence) gives CDR1 as MNHEY and CDR2 as SMNVEV. V is pared back by 2 bases and J by 7 bases, with 15 bases lying between the germline termini. The CDR3 covers 14 residues, taking in both the cysteine and the phenylalanine. Just the 42-base CDR3 DNA is kept, in frame starting at base 1. Amplification of TCR beta CDR3 regions was carried out from RNA transcripts. The TCR CDR3 was subjected to a first round of RT-PCR using the HTBI primer set and the Qiagen OneStep RT-PCR kit. Libraries were constructed in a second round of multiplex PCR, after which size selection and purification were performed. Libraries were sequenced paired-end with 100 bp reads on an Illumina HiSeq2000. Turning to the authors' computational methods: SOAPnuke was used to process the raw data, with reads discarded if the reads contained adapters or uncalled bases, had a mean Phred below 15, or lacked an exact constant-primer or identifier match. COPE v1.2.5 was used to merge the high-quality paired reads, and each unique nucleotide sequence was defined as a clonotype. MiTCR v1.1 was used to align the clonotypes against IMGT TRBV, TRBD and TRBJ reference segments. Analysis was restricted to V-J combinations with a frequency above 0.0001, which covered roughly 99% of repertoires. A TCS score was defined as the ratio of F50 (clonal expansion) to E x V (chaos), with BLOSUM62-based TCRdist applied between CDR3 peptides within each V-J. Welch's t-statistics and random forest reduced 500 to 650 V-J features to 13, which were used in a naive Bayes classifier (R e1071). TCRdb reran the public reads through fastp at Q25 and MiXCR, keeping productive beta chains. Every entry covers one CDR3 protein and lists the most common genes and DNA from its rows. The V and J calls and clone size are TCRdb's, not the authors'. In this sample the table shows 250,000 to 300,000 distinct CDR3 sequences, 12% to 15% of which occur a single time. Around 30% of the sample is in the top ten clones.

Hyperthyroidism patients were newly diagnosed, with disease duration under 2 months, and aged 18 to 65 years. Exclusion was applied to patients with uncontrolled infections, other autoimmune diseases, pregnancy or lactation. Diagnoses were established on the basis of clinical symptoms, serum thyroxine and TRAb, thyroid ultrasound, and orbital computed tomography. Blood from progressor patients was drawn when they were first diagnosed with hyperthyroidism, before any ophthalmopathy symptoms appeared. Ficoll-Paque density gradient centrifugation was used to isolate PBMCs from about 10 ml of fresh peripheral blood. Patients classed as progressors first received a Graves' hyperthyroidism diagnosis and then went on to develop ophthalmopathy during follow-up. Total RNA was extracted using Trizol reagent, and RNA quality was assessed on an Agilent 2100 Bioanalyzer. The data belong to a study of T cells in Graves' hyperthyroidism and ophthalmopathy (dated by TCRdb to the late 2010s). General notes on the study: Peripheral blood was collected at initial diagnosis, before any treatment. To identify distinguishing TCR V-J signatures, a discovery cohort of roughly 100 patients was used, comprising 40 to 45 with Graves' ophthalmopathy and some 60 with stable Graves' hyperthyroidism. Prospective prediction of ophthalmopathy was tested in an independent validation cohort consisting of fewer than 20 hyperthyroidism patients and 15 or so patients who later progressed to ophthalmopathy. For training and testing, the 80 to 100 patients in the discovery cohort were randomly divided in a 7:3 ratio. In roughly six Graves' hyperthyroidism patients, the study also compared T-cell repertoires from thyroid tissue with T-cell repertoires from blood. After blood sampling, hyperthyroidism patients were treated with methimazole at a starting dose of 30 mg daily, and ophthalmopathy patients were treated with high-dose intravenous methylprednisolone. According to the paper, TCR Vbeta CDR3 sequencing was carried out on over 130 peripheral blood samples, which came from 40 to 45 ophthalmopathy, roughly 75 hyperthyroidism and roughly 17 progressor patients. The paper's findings and limits, for the study overall: During validation, the model predicted progression to ophthalmopathy a median of around six months ahead of onset, with roughly 65% sensitivity and 72% to 80% specificity. A 13 V-J signature model separated ophthalmopathy from stable hyperthyroidism, with roughly 88% sensitivity and roughly 82% specificity in cross-validation and 80%/75% in testing. Most expanded thyroid clonotypes (frequency above 0.001) were also detected in blood, a finding suggesting that blood repertoires may reflect thyroid immune responses. No statistical method was used to set the sample size in advance, and investigators knew the group allocation.

The sample consisted of blood. The source is a woman between 50 and 59 years old with Graves' hyperthyroidism that later progressed to Graves' ophthalmopathy. The chain is assembled from TRBV27 and TRBJ2-7; no D segment can be confidently identified. The CDR3 region has the sequence CASSLRRLPGEQYF. The DNA sequence is as follows: TGTGCCAGCAGTTTACGCAGGCTCCCGGGTGAGCAGTACTTC.